The entry that follows covers one TCR beta chain sequence. Antigen unknown. CDR1 and CDR2 from the germline V gene are SNHLY and FYNNEI. The germline V and J ends were trimmed by 4 bases and 1 base, with 10 bases remaining between them. The CDR3 has 14 amino acids. This sample stems from a study of a mutant IDH1 vaccine in newly diagnosed glioma. Study in general: Initiation of the vaccine course occurred 4-6 weeks after radiotherapy alone, or alongside temozolomide cycles. Antecedent treatment encompassed radiotherapy, temozolomide, or their combination; the majority received both.

Sequencing was performed with immunoSEQ multiplex PCR; in TCRdb, only in-frame clones are kept and a portion is missing. Of about 54,000 clones listed, about 80% are singletons. Time point reported: week 23, last vaccination. The investigators gave 300 ug of mutant IDH1 20-mer peptide in each vaccine dose, together with topical imiquimod. The sample was PBMCs, taken from a glioma patient whose treatment included an IDH1 peptide vaccine. This sequence originates from a man aged 40-49 years with glioma. V gene TRBV2 combines with J gene TRBJ2-5; no clear D. The CDR3 region is CASSAVTGQETQYF. CDR3 DNA: TGTGCCAGCAGTGCGGTGACTGGCCAAGAGACCCAGTACTTC.